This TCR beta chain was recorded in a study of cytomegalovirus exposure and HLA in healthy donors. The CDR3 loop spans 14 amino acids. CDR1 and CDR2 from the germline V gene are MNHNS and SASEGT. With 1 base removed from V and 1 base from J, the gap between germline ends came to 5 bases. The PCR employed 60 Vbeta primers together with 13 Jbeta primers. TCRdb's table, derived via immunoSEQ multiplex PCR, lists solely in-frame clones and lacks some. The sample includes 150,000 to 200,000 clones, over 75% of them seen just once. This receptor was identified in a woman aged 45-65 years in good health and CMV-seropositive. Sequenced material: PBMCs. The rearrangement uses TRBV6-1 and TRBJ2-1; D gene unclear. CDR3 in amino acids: CASSEGASYNEQFF. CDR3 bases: TGTGCCAGCAGTGAAGGGGCTTCCTACAATGAGCAGTTCTTC.